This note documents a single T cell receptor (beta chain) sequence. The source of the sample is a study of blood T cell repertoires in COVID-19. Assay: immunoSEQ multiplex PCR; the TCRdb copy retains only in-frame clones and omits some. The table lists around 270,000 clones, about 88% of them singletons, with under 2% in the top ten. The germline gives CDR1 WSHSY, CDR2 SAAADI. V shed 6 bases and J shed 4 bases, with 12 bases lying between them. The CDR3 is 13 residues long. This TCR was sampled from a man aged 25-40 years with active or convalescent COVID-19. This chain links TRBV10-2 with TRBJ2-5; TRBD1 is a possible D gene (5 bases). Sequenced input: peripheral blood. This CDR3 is CASSGRAVETQYF. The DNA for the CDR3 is TGCGCCAGCAGCGGCAGGGCCGTAGAGACCCAGTACTTC.